The next 8 T cell receptor beta chains were all read from a single sample in a study of shared T cell receptors in the human thymus. Clones were read by immunoSEQ multiplex PCR, and TCRdb kept only the in-frame ones, dropping some. Among hundreds of thousands of clones listed, approximately 78% were seen once. The same data also went into a second study, on human thymus T cells.

Sequencing was performed on thymocytes. The source is a boy younger than two with a congenital heart defect.

The table lists this clone with a count of one. The chain carries TRBV7-2 and TRBJ1-1, with TRBD1 matching 7 bases. CDR1 is SGHTA, CDR2 FQGNSA, per germline. V trimming: 5 bases; J trimming: 4 bases; junction bases outside the gene matches: 16. The CDR3 is 17 residues long. CDR3: CASSPHERGRLGTEAFF. DNA of the CDR3: TGTGCCAGCAGCCCACATGAAAGGGGGCGATTAGGCACTGAAGCTTTCTTT.

The gene calls are TRBV14 and TRBJ2-7, with unresolved D. Germline CDR1 and CDR2: SGHDN and FVKESK. V was cut by 3 bases and J by 6 bases, with 9 bases left in between. The CDR3 totals 12 residues. The CDR3 DNA reads as TGTGCCAGCAGCCACCCTAGAGCCGAGCAGTACTTC. Its protein product is CASSHPRAEQYF.

The chain carries TRBV20-1 and TRBJ1-2, with D maybe TRBD1 (5 bases). The CDR3 consists of 11 residues. From germline, CDR1 is DFQATT and CDR2 SNEGSKA (reference sequence). V was shortened by 5 bases and J by 6 bases, with 10 bases between the two germline ends. In DNA, the CDR3 is TGCAGTGCTCAGGGTGGAGATGGCTACACCTTC. As protein: CSAQGGDGYTF.

The J gene is TRBJ2-3, the V gene TRBV9; D unresolved. This CDR3 has 15 amino acids. Germline V gives CDR1 SGDLS, CDR2 YYNGEE. V was cut by 0 bases and J by 3 bases, with 11 bases left in between. This CDR3 reads CASSVVVSRTDTQYF. Here the CDR3 DNA reads TGTGCCAGCAGCGTAGTTGTTAGCCGAACAGATACGCAGTATTTT. Filled out from reference TRBV9 and TRBJ2-3, the complete variable domain reads DSGVTQTPKHLITATGQRVTLRCSPRSGDLSVYWYQQSLDQGLQFLIQYYNGEERAKGNILERFSAQQFPDLHSELNLSSLELGDSALYFCASSVVVSRTDTQYFGPGTRLTVL.

CDR3 nucleotides: TGTGCCACCAGGAAAGGAGTGGCCCAAGACACTGAAGCTTTCTTT. Protein product: CATRKGVAQDTEAFF. V usage is TRBV15 and J usage is TRBJ1-1; D gene uncertain. Per germline, CDR1 LNHNV and CDR2 YYDKDF (reference sequence). CDR3 size: 15 residues. V was trimmed by 6 bases and J by 3 bases, leaving 17 bases between them.

This sequence joins TRBV6-5 and TRBJ2-1; TRBD2 matches at 11 bases. The length of the CDR3 is 15 residues. Germline V gene sequence: CDR1 MNHEY, CDR2 SVGAGI. V shed 5 bases, J shed 6 bases, and the junction held 6 bases outside the gene matches. The CDR3 is CASSLTSGRINEQFF. The CDR3 nucleotides read TGTGCCAGCAGTCTAACTAGCGGGAGAATCAATGAGCAGTTCTTC.

This chain uses TRBV6-5 with TRBJ2-7, with a tentative D call TRBD2 (6 bases). CDR1 is MNHEY, CDR2 SVGAGI, per germline. The CDR3 totals 16 residues. Trimming took 0 bases from V and 2 from J, leaving 14 bases between them. CDR3 amino acids: CASSYSGGVAAYEQYF. The DNA of the CDR3 is TGTGCCAGCAGTTACTCGGGTGGGGTAGCGGCCTACGAGCAGTACTTC.

The sample holds a few counts of this clone. This chain links TRBV11-2 with TRBJ2-1, with 10 bases lining up with TRBD2. Unmatched junction bases numbered 2, after V lost 4 bases and J lost 5 bases. CDR1 is SGHAT, CDR2 FQNNGV, per germline. This CDR3 has 14 residues. CDR3 protein: CASSSLAGDNEQFF. CDR3 in DNA: TGTGCCAGCAGCTCCCTAGCGGGAGACAATGAGCAGTTCTTC.